This T cell receptor (beta chain) was sequenced in a study of cytomegalovirus exposure and HLA in healthy donors. With V trimmed by 4 bases and J by 3 bases, 3 bases remained unmatched. In germline, CDR1 is MGHRA, CDR2 YSYEKL. This CDR3 has 14 amino acids. The PCR was carried out with 60 Vbeta primers and 13 Jbeta primers. Sequenced by immunoSEQ multiplex PCR; TCRdb stores in-frame clones only, minus some. The sample has about 190,000 clones; 82% are singletons. As to this clone: Its target is not known.

Study observations and caveats: Most CMV-associated TCR beta chains appeared HLA-restricted in a later analysis. Productive rates of about 90% or about 30% were seen for most TCR beta V segments in an earlier analysis.

Sequencing was performed on PBMCs. The clonotype was recovered from a woman aged 18-29 years in good health and CMV-seronegative. V and J are TRBV4-1 and TRBJ1-2; TRBD1 agrees at 9 bases. The CDR3 loop is CASSRDREDYGYTF. CDR3 nucleotides: TGCGCCAGCAGCCGGGACAGGGAAGACTATGGCTACACCTTC.